This TCR beta chain stems from a study of metastatic and nonmetastatic thyroid tumors. TCRdb reprocessed the PCR reads using MiXCR. The table includes 25,000 to 35,000 clones, approximately 15% detected once. Deletions cut 8 bases from V and 1 base from J, with 16 bases between. Germline CDR1 MDHEN, CDR2 SYDVKM. The CDR3 has 15 amino acids. All patients reached thyroid surgery having received no treatment beforehand. In this sample, this clone turned up many times. This clonotype originated in a female donor with papillary thyroid cancer or a benign thyroid nodule (not recorded which). Some clones in this sample may be carry-over from other donors' samples. The specimen sequenced was blood. This chain links TRBV28 with TRBJ2-3, with D possibly matching TRBD1 (8 bases). CDR3 amino acids: CASAGGGQGTDTQYF. Here the CDR3 DNA reads TGTGCCAGCGCCGGCGGGGGACAGGGCACAGATACGCAGTATTTT.